The entry below describes one TCR beta chain. The entry originates in a study of monozygotic twins with inflammatory bowel disease. Per germline, CDR1 LNHDA and CDR2 SQIVND (reference sequence). The CDR3 sequence is 13 residues long. Reanalyzing the 5' RACE reads, TCRdb keeps one entry per CDR3 protein, without DNA. Here the sample table reports 200,000 to 250,000 distinct CDR3 sequences. The V and J genes are TRBV19 and TRBJ1-2. The receptor comes from a human donor with ulcerative colitis or Crohn's disease, or a healthy co-twin of an affected twin (not recorded which). The sample consisted of blood. The CDR3 reads CASKETTLYGYTF.